These 18 T cell receptor beta chains were all obtained from the same sample, sequenced in a study of metastatic and nonmetastatic thyroid tumors. TCRdb used MiXCR to call clones anew from the PCR reads. The sample lists over 25,000 clones, approximately 15% occurring once. All patients reached thyroid surgery having received no treatment beforehand. The sample consisted of blood. Every receptor here comes from a male donor with papillary thyroid cancer or a benign thyroid nodule (not recorded which). Some clones in this sample may be carry-over from other donors' samples.

The chain links TRBV6-2 or TRBV6-3 to TRBJ2-1; D unresolved. V shed 5 bases and J shed 9 bases, with 14 bases lying between them. The CDR3 contains 13 residues. The germline V gene encodes CDR1 MNHEY and CDR2 SVGEGT. The CDR3 DNA sequence: TGTGCCAGCAGTCCCCCGTGGTACGGTGAGCAGTTCTTC. Protein sequence: CASSPPWYGEQFF.

This clone was seen at least ten times. Other DNA sequences in the same sample also yield this CDR3. This rearrangement joins TRBV12-3 or TRBV12-4 to TRBJ2-5; D remains unclear. V was pared by 1 base and J by 7 bases, with 4 bases between. The CDR3 consists of 11 residues. CDR3 sequence reads: CASSLVSTQYF. CDR3 DNA sequence: TGTGCCAGCAGTTTAGTATCGACCCAGTACTTC.

This clone showed up many times. V usage is TRBV20-1 and J usage is TRBJ2-3; 14 nucleotides match TRBD2. This CDR3 is 15 amino acids long. Germline V gene lookup returns CDR1 DFQATT and CDR2 SNEGSKA (reference sequence). V gave up 3 bases and J gave up 5 bases; unmatched junction bases: 4. CDR3 amino acids: CSARGLAGVIDTQYF. The CDR3 DNA reads TGCAGTGCTAGGGGACTAGCGGGAGTGATAGATACGCAGTATTTT.

The genes are TRBV11-3 and TRBJ2-7; 9 bases agree with TRBD1. This CDR3 spans 13 amino acids. V shed 5 bases, J shed 4 bases, and the junction held 3 bases outside the gene matches. Germline loops: CDR1 SGHNT, CDR2 YENEEA. CDR3 protein: CASSRGQGYEQYF. The CDR3 DNA sequence: TGTGCCAGCAGCCGAGGACAGGGGTACGAGCAGTACTTC.

Ten or more counts support this clone. CDR3 in amino acids: CASTLRGVYYGYTF. The CDR3 region has the DNA TGTGCCAGCACTTTGAGGGGCGTGTACTATGGCTACACCTTC. V gene TRBV12-3 or TRBV12-4 combines with J gene TRBJ1-2; possibly TRBD1 for D (5 bases). V lost 7 bases, J lost 3 bases, and 15 bases lay in between. The CDR3 runs to 14 residues.

Turning to this clone: A read error may account for a junction end that differs from germline. The chain employs TRBV18 and TRBJ2-7; D remains ambiguous. This CDR3 spans 14 amino acids. Germline assignment: CDR1 KGHSH and CDR2 LQKENI. CDR3 region: CASSPTDATYDQYF. The DNA for the CDR3 is TGTGCCAGCTCACCAACGGATGCTACCTACGATCAGTACTTC.

By frequency in the sample, this clone is medium-sized. V and J are TRBV27 and TRBJ2-7; no clear D. In germline, CDR1 is MNHEY, CDR2 SMNVEV (reference sequence). The CDR3 runs 13 residues. V was pared by 7 bases and J by 7 bases, with 17 bases between. CDR3 nucleotide sequence: TGTGCCAGCAAATCCTGGACCTTTGGGGAGCAGTACTTC. It encodes CASKSWTFGEQYF.

In its sample, this clone was seen many times. Here the CDR3 DNA reads TGTGCCAGCTCCCGTCAGGGGGGAAACAGGGGGGCCCAGCATTTT. It specifies CASSRQGGNRGAQHF. The chain recombines TRBV18 with TRBJ1-5, with 8 bases lining up with TRBD1. The CDR3 sequence is 15 residues long. The V segment lost 6 bases and the J segment 11 bases; nucleotides outside the gene matches: 15. The germline gives CDR1 KGHSH, CDR2 LQKENI.

This clone was observed at least ten times. The V call is TRBV20-1, the J call TRBJ1-1; 7 bases match TRBD1. CDR3 length equals 18 residues. CDR1 and CDR2 (germline): DFQATT, SNEGSKA (reference sequence). The J segment lost 1 base and the V segment lost 5 bases, leaving 19 bases of the junction unmatched. The CDR3 region is CSAPLDRAPWGSNTEAFF. The CDR3 coding sequence is TGCAGTGCTCCCCTCGACAGGGCCCCTTGGGGCTCGAACACTGAAGCTTTCTTT.

V usage is TRBV9 and J usage is TRBJ2-7, with 8 bases fitting TRBD1. CDR3 size: 15 residues. Germline values: CDR1 SGDLS, CDR2 YYNGEE. V shed 3 bases, J shed 0 bases, and the junction held 5 bases outside the gene matches. The CDR3 reads CASSGNTGGSYEQYF. The CDR3 DNA reads as TGTGCCAGCAGCGGAAACACAGGGGGCTCCTACGAGCAGTACTTC.

The sample holds many counts of this clone. The V gene is TRBV12-3 or TRBV12-4, the J gene TRBJ1-1; D ambiguous. The CDR3 consists of 13 residues. The V and J ends lost 3 bases and 4 bases respectively, with 9 bases between them. This CDR3 reads CASSFDLSTEAFF. In DNA form, the CDR3 reads TGTGCCAGCAGTTTCGACCTCAGCACTGAAGCTTTCTTT.

This clone was counted ten times or more. The CDR3 loop is CASSYPTRYEQYF. CDR3 DNA: TGTGCCAGCAGTTACCCGACTAGATACGAGCAGTACTTC. The chain carries TRBV6-6 and TRBJ2-7; D is possibly TRBD2 (6 bases). Trimming stripped 2 bases from V and 4 bases from J, with 9 bases between. The CDR3 contains 13 residues. Germline loops: CDR1 MNHNY, CDR2 SVGAGI (reference sequence).

This clone was found many times. The chain combines TRBV27 with TRBJ2-7; 7 bases fit TRBD2. The CDR3 length is 15 residues. V was clipped by 6 bases and J by 7 bases; unmatched bases: 15. CDR1 MNHEY and CDR2 SMNVEV come from the germline V gene (reference sequence). This chain's CDR3 is CASRPLTSASGEQYF. The CDR3 nucleotides read TGTGCCAGCAGGCCCCTCACTAGCGCGTCGGGAGAGCAGTACTTC.

The chain joins TRBV11-2 to TRBJ2-1; D possibly corresponds to TRBD2 (6 bases). The germline CDR1 and CDR2 sequences are SGHAT and FQNNGV. This CDR3 has 15 amino acids. V lost 4 bases and J 8 bases, leaving 18 bases between the germline ends. The CDR3 is CASSSYSRREDEQFF. CDR3 in DNA: TGTGCCAGCAGCTCCTATAGCAGGAGGGAAGATGAGCAGTTCTTC.

The V gene is TRBV7-2, the J gene TRBJ2-7, with D maybe TRBD1 (5 bases). The germline V gene encodes CDR1 SGHTA and CDR2 FQGNSA. V lost 3 bases and J lost 3, with 12 bases in between. The CDR3 is 14 amino acids. Written as DNA, the CDR3 is TGTGCCAGCAGCTTTAAGCTCGACAGCTACGAGCAGTACTTC. Its protein product is CASSFKLDSYEQYF.

Ten or more counts support this clone. V gene TRBV5-5 combines with J gene TRBJ2-7; D is uncertain. V gave up 9 bases and J gave up 7 bases, with 17 bases separating them. Germline CDR1 reads SGHKS; CDR2 reads YYEKEE (reference sequence). The CDR3 is 12 amino acids. The CDR3 DNA is TGTGCCAACCAGGAGCCGGGTAAAGAGCAGTACTTC. Its translation is CANQEPGKEQYF.

This clone was found once. An end of the junction differs from the germline gene, which may be a read error. The chain couples TRBV7-9 to TRBJ1-1, with a tentative D call TRBD1 (5 bases). CDR1 and CDR2 from the germline V gene are SEHNR and FQNEAQ (reference sequence). CDR3 length equals 14 residues. CDR3 in amino acids: CASSPVDSSTESFF. The CDR3 DNA reads TGTGCCAGCAGCCCAGTCGACAGTAGCACTGAATCTTTCTTT.

This clone was seen ten or more times. Here the CDR3 DNA reads TGTGCCAGCAGCCAAACCCAGGGACAGGGAGCACGGTACTTC. Its protein is CASSQTQGQGARYF. This chain links TRBV14 with TRBJ2-7, with 9 bases identical to TRBD1. Germline V gene sequence: CDR1 SGHDN, CDR2 FVKESK. The ends lost 2 bases at V and 12 bases at J; junction bases unmatched: 11. The CDR3 loop spans 14 amino acids.